What follows are 30 T cell receptor beta chains derived from one specimen sequenced in a study of T cell responses to AZD1222 COVID-19 vaccine. Sequenced by immunoSEQ multiplex PCR; TCRdb stores in-frame clones only, minus some. The table has 55,000 to 65,000 clones, 88% seen once. Sequenced here: peripheral blood, sampled on day 0 of AZD1222 vaccination. All receptors come from an adult in good health.

The chain employs TRBV5-1 and TRBJ2-3; tentative D call: TRBD2 (5 bases). From germline, CDR1 is SGHRS and CDR2 YFSETQ. This CDR3 has 15 amino acids. Trimming pared 3 bases from V and 2 bases from J, leaving 13 bases between. DNA of the CDR3: TGCGCCAGCAGCTCGGACGGGAAGCCCACAGATACGCAGTATTTT. Its protein is CASSSDGKPTDTQYF.

The rearrangement joins TRBV4-2 to TRBJ1-1; D ambiguous. Trimming left V 3 bases short and J 1 base short, with 9 bases between. The CDR3 sequence is 14 residues long. CDR1 is LGHNA, CDR2 YNFKEQ, per germline. CDR3 in amino acids: CASSQTNQNTEAFF. Here the CDR3 DNA reads TGTGCCAGCAGCCAGACAAACCAGAACACTGAAGCTTTCTTT.

The chain is built from TRBV21-1 and TRBJ2-1; the tabulated D call, TRBD1, remains unverified against the DNA. TRBV21-1 is listed as a pseudogene. The CDR3 consists of 15 residues. CDR3 DNA sequence: TGTGCCAGCATCATACAGGGATACTCCTACAATGAGCAGTTCTTC. Encoded protein: CASIIQGYSYNEQFF.

The V and J genes are TRBV3-1 (or the pseudogene TRBV3-2) and TRBJ1-5; D gene uncertain. The CDR3 extends over 18 amino acids. V lost 0 bases, J lost 1 base, and 16 bases lay in between. The germline V gene encodes CDR1 LGHDT and CDR2 YNNKEL (reference sequence). The CDR3 DNA reads TGTGCCAGCAGCCAAGATCCGGTTACCTGGGCGAGCAATCAGCCCCAGCATTTT. Encoded protein: CASSQDPVTWASNQPQHF.

The chain uses TRBV21-1 and TRBJ1-6; TRBD1 was called by the table and not checked on the DNA. TRBV21-1 has pseudogene status. This CDR3 is built from 18 residues. CDR3 nucleotide sequence: TGTGCCAGCAGCAAAACACACAGGGGGAGCTCCTATAATTCACCCCTCCACTTT. The encoded protein is CASSKTHRGSSYNSPLHF.

This clone was recorded once. The chain has TRBV4-1 and TRBJ1-4; D is ambiguous. The CDR3 has 16 amino acids. V lost 0 bases, J lost 4 bases, and 12 bases lay in between. Germline CDR1 MGHRA, CDR2 YSYEKL. CDR3 residues: CASSQDRGAFNEKLFF. The CDR3, as DNA: TGCGCCAGCAGCCAAGATCGAGGTGCGTTTAATGAAAAACTGTTTTTT.

The V gene is TRBV11-3, the J gene TRBJ2-7, with 7 bases that match TRBD2. CDR1 is SGHNT, CDR2 YENEEA, per germline. The CDR3 is 16 residues long. V lost 1 base to trimming and J lost 4 bases; unmatched junction nucleotides: 10. CDR3 nucleotide sequence: TGTGCCAGCAGCTTAGGGCCAGCGGGAAATACTTACGAGCAGTACTTC. Encoded protein: CASSLGPAGNTYEQYF.

This clone has just a few counts. The V and J genes are TRBV7-8 and TRBJ2-2; D call uncertain. The germline V gene encodes CDR1 SGHVS and CDR2 FQNEAQ. CDR3 length: 16 residues. V lost 1 base and J lost 0, with 9 bases in between. CDR3 in DNA: TGTGCCAGCAGCTTAGGACCGGGCCCGAACACCGGGGAGCTGTTTTTT. Amino acids: CASSLGPGPNTGELFF.

The J gene is TRBJ1-2, the V gene TRBV6-5; TRBD1 is a possible D gene (6 bases). The CDR3 is made up of 15 amino acids. V lost 7 bases and J 4 bases, leaving 19 bases between the germline ends. Germline V gene lookup returns CDR1 MNHEY and CDR2 SVGAGI. CDR3 coding DNA: TGTGCCAGCAATCCCTACCGGGGACAACGCTATGGCTACACCTTC. Translation gives CASNPYRGQRYGYTF.

In its sample, this clone was seen a few times. The chain couples TRBV4-1 to TRBJ2-1; 7 nucleotides match TRBD1. The CDR3 runs to 15 residues. J lost 7 bases, V lost 2 bases, and 8 bases had no gene match. The germline CDR1 and CDR2 sequences are MGHRA and YSYEKL. The CDR3 is CASSQFGTVFNEQFF. As DNA, the CDR3 is TGCGCCAGCAGCCAATTTGGGACAGTTTTTAATGAGCAGTTCTTC.

This clone was seen only once. The chain combines TRBV3-1 (or the pseudogene TRBV3-2) with TRBJ1-4; 10 bases are shared with TRBD1. The V gene's germline CDR1 is LGHDT and CDR2 YNNKEL (reference sequence). The CDR3 loop spans 16 amino acids. V trimming: 4 bases; J trimming: 0 bases; junction bases outside the gene matches: 2. Here the CDR3 DNA reads TGTGCCAGCAGCCCGGGACAGGGGCCAACTAATGAAAAACTGTTTTTT. The encoded protein is CASSPGQGPTNEKLFF.

The genes are TRBV5-6 and TRBJ1-5; D is unclear. Germline values: CDR1 SGHDT, CDR2 YYEEEE. Trimming cost V 3 bases and J 3 bases, with 4 bases left between them. The CDR3 runs to 12 residues. CDR3 amino acids: CASSYHNQPQHF. CDR3 coding DNA: TGTGCCAGCAGCTACCACAATCAGCCCCAGCATTTT.

The gene calls are TRBV11-2 and TRBJ1-2; 10 positions agree with TRBD1. After removal of 4 bases from V and 2 bases from J, the junction contained 7 bases not matched to a gene. This CDR3 has 16 amino acids. From germline, CDR1 is SGHAT and CDR2 FQNNGV. Here the CDR3 reads CASSSITGQGNYGYTF. In DNA, the CDR3 is TGTGCCAGCAGCTCGATTACGGGACAGGGGAACTATGGCTACACCTTC.

The chain has TRBV6-5 and TRBJ2-3, with 7 bases lining up with TRBD1. CDR1 is MNHEY, CDR2 SVGAGI, per germline. CDR3 length equals 16 residues. Trimming removed 3 bases from V and 1 base from J; junction bases left unmatched: 7. The CDR3: CASSYTGVGGTDTQYF. Written as DNA, the CDR3 is TGTGCCAGCAGTTATACAGGGGTGGGTGGCACAGATACGCAGTATTTT.

J is TRBJ1-1 and V is TRBV12-5; D gene uncertain. There are 14 residues in the CDR3. From germline, CDR1 is LGHNT and CDR2 FRNRAP. V was trimmed by 1 base and J by 1 base, leaving 7 bases between them. In nucleotides, the CDR3 is TGTGCTAGTGGTTTGGACTGGGGGAACACTGAAGCTTTCTTT. Amino acid sequence: CASGLDWGNTEAFF. Full variable domain (missing parts from reference TRBV12-5 and TRBJ1-1): DARVTQTPRHKVTEMGQEVTMRCQPILGHNTVFWYRQTMMQGLELLAYFRNRAPLDDSGMPKDRFSAEMPDATLATLKIQPSEPRDSAVYFCASGLDWGNTEAFFGQGTRLTVV.

V and J are TRBV29-1 and TRBJ1-1; the match to TRBD1 covers 9 bases. Germline lookup yields CDR1 SQVTM and CDR2 ANQGSEA. Losses at the gene ends were 7 bases for V and 7 bases for J; bases not matched to a gene: 4. The CDR3 spans 11 residues. The CDR3 protein is CSAGTGFEAFF. DNA of the CDR3: TGCAGCGCTGGGACAGGGTTTGAAGCTTTCTTT.

V and J are TRBV5-6 and TRBJ2-7, with TRBD2 matching 11 bases. Trimming cost V 4 bases and J 3 bases; bases outside gene matches: 12. Germline CDR1 is SGHDT and CDR2 is YYEEEE. There are 17 residues in the CDR3. The CDR3 DNA reads TGTGCCAGCAGCACCCGGGGTAGCGGGAGGGGGGACTACGAGCAGTACTTC. It translates to CASSTRGSGRGDYEQYF. The variable domain in full, completed from reference TRBV5-6 and TRBJ2-7, reads DAGVTQSPTHLIKTRGQQVTLRCSPKSGHDTVSWYQQALGQGPQFIFQYYEEEERQRGNFPDRFSGHQFPNYSSELNVNALLLGDSALYLCASSTRGSGRGDYEQYFGPGTRLTVT.

V is TRBV9 and J is TRBJ2-3; D is perhaps TRBD1 (6 bases). The V gene's germline CDR1 is SGDLS and CDR2 YYNGEE. The CDR3 runs 13 residues. Trimming cost V 1 base and J 6 bases, with 9 bases left between them. This chain's CDR3 is CASSVQGSDTQYF. Here the CDR3 DNA reads TGTGCCAGCAGCGTACAGGGGAGCGATACGCAGTATTTT. The complete variable domain, with remaining parts taken from reference TRBV9 and TRBJ2-3, reads DSGVTQTPKHLITATGQRVTLRCSPRSGDLSVYWYQQSLDQGLQFLIQYYNGEERAKGNILERFSAQQFPDLHSELNLSSLELGDSALYFCASSVQGSDTQYFGPGTRLTVL.

The chain links TRBV7-9 to TRBJ1-1; TRBD1 matches at 7 bases. Germline loops: CDR1 SEHNR, CDR2 FQNEAQ (reference sequence). V trimming: 5 bases; J trimming: 10 bases; junction bases outside the gene matches: 4. There are 11 residues in the CDR3. CDR3 DNA: TGTGCCAGCAGCCGCGACAGGGTAGCTTTCTTT. This gives the protein CASSRDRVAFF.

The chain's CDR3 is CASSTHHLDGTEAFF. DNA of the CDR3: TGTGCCAGTAGTACCCATCACCTCGATGGGACTGAAGCTTTCTTT. V is TRBV19 and J is TRBJ1-1; D not resolved. The germline V gene has CDR1 LNHDA and CDR2 SQIVND (reference sequence). CDR3 length: 15 amino acids. The V end was cut by 4 bases, the J end by 5 bases, with 17 bases between.

The chain carries TRBV5-6 and TRBJ1-1; 8 bases line up with TRBD1. With 3 bases clipped from V and 1 base from J, the junction kept 8 bases outside the gene matches. CDR1 and CDR2 from the germline V gene are SGHDT and YYEEEE. The CDR3 loop spans 16 amino acids. The CDR3 nucleotides are TGTGCCAGCAGCTCGGGGCCAGGGGGCTCGAACACTGAAGCTTTCTTT. Its translation: CASSSGPGGSNTEAFF.

The CDR3 spells CSVESRRREQFF. CDR3 DNA sequence: TGCAGCGTTGAGAGCCGGAGACGGGAGCAGTTCTTC. The chain links TRBV29-1 to TRBJ2-1; D call uncertain. Germline V gene data show CDR1 as SQVTM and CDR2 as ANQGSEA. The CDR3 is made up of 12 amino acids. Trimming cost V 3 bases and J 10 bases, with 13 bases left between them.

The chain uses TRBV19 and TRBJ2-5; the match to TRBD2 covers 8 bases. V lost 3 bases, J lost 2 bases, and 2 bases stayed unmatched. The CDR3 length is 14 residues. In germline, CDR1 is LNHDA, CDR2 SQIVND (reference sequence). Written as DNA, the CDR3 is TGTGCCAGTAGTATGACTAGCGTACAAGAGACCCAGTACTTC. This encodes CASSMTSVQETQYF.

This clone occurred a few times. The rearrangement joins TRBV18 to TRBJ1-5; a weak D match, TRBD1 (5 bases). This CDR3 is 12 amino acids long. Looked up from germline, CDR1 is KGHSH and CDR2 is LQKENI. V was clipped by 5 bases and J by 5 bases, with 7 bases between them. CDR3 loop: CASSGGDQPQHF. CDR3 coding DNA: TGTGCCAGCTCAGGGGGGGATCAGCCCCAGCATTTT.

The chain uses TRBV19 and TRBJ1-1; 8 bases match TRBD1. The CDR3 runs to 13 residues. Per germline, CDR1 LNHDA and CDR2 SQIVND (reference sequence). With V trimmed by 5 bases and J by 5 bases, 4 bases remained unmatched. The DNA for the CDR3 is TGTGCCAGTAGTGCAGGACAGGGTACTGAAGCTTTCTTT. This encodes CASSAGQGTEAFF.

The V and J genes are TRBV4-3 and TRBJ2-5, with 8 positions matching TRBD2. Germline-derived CDR1 and CDR2 are LGHNA and YSLEER. CDR3 size: 14 residues. V was clipped by 8 bases and J by 5 bases; unmatched bases: 10. The CDR3 reads CASRTGGRGETQYF. The CDR3 DNA sequence: TGCGCCAGCCGAACGGGAGGGCGAGGGGAGACCCAGTACTTC.

The CDR3 sequence: CASRYRDRTSEAFF. The CDR3 bases are TGTGCCAGCAGATATCGGGACAGGACATCTGAAGCTTTCTTT. The chain employs TRBV7-8 and TRBJ1-1, with TRBD1 identical over 8 bases. The V and J ends lost 6 bases and 6 bases, in that order; junction bases with no gene match: 9. Germline V lookup: CDR1 SGHVS, CDR2 FQNEAQ. CDR3 length equals 14 residues.

CDR3 in amino acids: CASSAKGAGGGRGANEKLFF. The CDR3 region has the DNA TGTGCCAGCAGCGCGAAAGGTGCAGGGGGAGGTAGAGGTGCTAATGAAAAACTGTTTTTT. The chain links TRBV21-1 to TRBJ1-4; the table gives TRBD1 as D, unverified against the DNA. TRBV21-1 corresponds to a pseudogene. The CDR3 is 20 residues long.

The chain recombines TRBV10-3 with TRBJ1-5; the D gene is possibly TRBD1 (6 bases). The CDR3 sequence is 14 residues long. In germline, CDR1 is ENHRY, CDR2 SYGVKD. Trimming removed 8 bases from V and 4 bases from J, with 15 bases in between. The DNA of the CDR3 is TGTGCCATCGGGACCGGGGACACGAATCAGCCCCAGCATTTT. Translating gives CAIGTGDTNQPQHF.

The V and J genes are TRBV5-1 and TRBJ1-2; TRBD1 aligns across 10 bases. The CDR3 loop spans 16 amino acids. Germline lookup yields CDR1 SGHRS and CDR2 YFSETQ. J gave up 8 bases and V 0 bases, and 10 bases lay outside the gene matches. In DNA form, the CDR3 reads TGCGCCAGCAGCTTGGGACTGGGACAGGGGATTGACGGCTACACCTTC. Protein product: CASSLGLGQGIDGYTF.